The 21 T cell receptor beta chains listed next were all sequenced from one sample in a study of blood T cell repertoires in COVID-19. Produced via immunoSEQ multiplex PCR; TCRdb's table is partial and in-frame only. There are around 190,000 clones in the sample; roughly 85% occur only once, and roughly 4.5% lies in the top ten. Sequencing was carried out using peripheral blood. The origin of the receptors is a woman older than 75 with acute or convalescent COVID-19.

V usage is TRBV5-1 and J usage is TRBJ1-1; 7 bases line up with TRBD1. The CDR3 spans 13 residues. Germline V CDR1 and CDR2: SGHRS, YFSETQ. J lost 4 bases, V lost 4 bases, and 4 bases had no gene match. The CDR3 sequence is CASSPQGGTEAFF. The CDR3 coding sequence is TGCGCCAGCAGCCCTCAGGGGGGCACTGAAGCTTTCTTT.

The chain couples TRBV27 to TRBJ1-4; D uncertain. There are 9 residues in the CDR3. V was clipped by 9 bases and J by 10 bases, with 6 bases between them. Germline V gene data show CDR1 as MNHEY and CDR2 as SMNVEV (reference sequence). CDR3 residues: CARPGKLFF. The CDR3 bases are TGTGCCAGGCCGGGAAAACTGTTTTTT.

The chain couples TRBV5-1 to TRBJ1-1, with D possibly being TRBD1 (6 bases). V shed 1 base and J shed 6 bases, with 13 bases lying between them. The CDR3 is 14 amino acids. Germline lookup yields CDR1 SGHRS and CDR2 YFSETQ. The CDR3, as DNA: TGCGCCAGCAGCTTGACAGGGCCATACCCTGAAGCTTTCTTT. Protein sequence: CASSLTGPYPEAFF.

Of note for this clone: A clone one base away is much larger, so this may be a read error. V usage is TRBV4-3 and J usage is TRBJ2-7; 12 nucleotides agree with TRBD2. V was pared by 0 bases and J by 2 bases, with 2 bases of the junction left unmatched. Germline assignment: CDR1 LGHNA and CDR2 YSLEER. This CDR3 region has 16 residues. As DNA, the CDR3 is TGCGCCAGCAGCCAAGACCCTAGCGGGAGGGCCTACGAGCAGTACTTC. Protein product: CASSQDPSGRAYEQYF.

The J gene is TRBJ2-3, the V gene TRBV24-1, with 7 bases that match TRBD2. This CDR3 is built from 11 residues. The trim removed 12 bases at V and 6 bases at J, leaving 5 bases unmatched. Per the germline V gene, CDR1 is KGHDR and CDR2 is SFDVKD. The CDR3 loop is CAPPGGDTQYF. For the CDR3, the DNA is TGTGCCCCACCCGGGGGGGATACGCAGTATTTT.

This clone appeared a few times. The chain combines TRBV28 with TRBJ1-4; TRBD1 is a possible D gene (5 bases). CDR3 length: 14 residues. The V gene's germline CDR1 is MDHEN and CDR2 SYDVKM. Trimming stripped 8 bases from V and 0 bases from J, with 10 bases between. The CDR3 DNA is TGTGCCAGCCAAGGGGCTGCAACTAATGAAAAACTGTTTTTT. It specifies CASQGAATNEKLFF.

V is TRBV7-9 and J is TRBJ2-1, with 10 nucleotides matching TRBD2. Germline V lookup: CDR1 SEHNR, CDR2 FQNEAQ (reference sequence). CDR3 length: 18 residues. V was clipped by 6 bases and J by 0 bases; unmatched bases: 11. DNA of the CDR3: TGTGCCAGCAGTTCTACTAGCGGGATAGCCCGCTCCTACAATGAGCAGTTCTTC. Translating gives CASSSTSGIARSYNEQFF.

The chain carries TRBV9 and TRBJ2-1; TRBD2 matches 7 bases. This CDR3 is built from 16 residues. In germline, CDR1 is SGDLS, CDR2 YYNGEE. Trimming took 1 base from V and 1 from J; bases not matched to a gene: 5. CDR3 in amino acids: CASSVRGSGSYNEQFF. The DNA of the CDR3 is TGTGCCAGCAGCGTAAGGGGTAGCGGGTCCTACAATGAGCAGTTCTTC.

The chain has TRBV5-1 and TRBJ2-5; 12 bases match TRBD2. CDR1 SGHRS and CDR2 YFSETQ come from the germline V gene. V dropped 7 bases and J dropped 2; count of bases not matched to a gene: 12. This CDR3 is built from 17 residues. The CDR3: CASQGTSGPPAQETQYF. The DNA of the CDR3 is TGCGCCAGCCAAGGGACTAGCGGGCCCCCCGCACAAGAGACCCAGTACTTC.

V and J are TRBV10-1 and TRBJ2-1, with 8 bases matching TRBD1. The CDR3 is 14 amino acids. Germline V lookup: CDR1 WNHNN, CDR2 SYGVQD (reference sequence). V lost 5 bases and J lost 5; bases outside the gene matches: 5. The CDR3 protein is CASSRGQVNNEQFF. CDR3 coding DNA: TGCGCCAGCAGTAGGGGACAGGTGAACAATGAGCAGTTCTTC.

The genes are TRBV27 and TRBJ2-2; TRBD2 matches 7 bases. After removal of 3 bases from V and 4 bases from J, the junction contained 8 bases not matched to a gene. The CDR3 is made up of 16 amino acids. CDR1 is MNHEY and CDR2 is SMNVEV in the germline V gene (reference sequence). In DNA, the CDR3 is TGTGCCAGCAGTTTGGGCGGGAGTGTTGGCACCGGGGAGCTGTTTTTT. It encodes CASSLGGSVGTGELFF.

CDR3 in amino acids: CASSLDREETQYF. The CDR3 region has the DNA TGCGCCAGCAGCCTGGATCGGGAAGAGACCCAGTACTTC. The V gene is TRBV5-1, the J gene TRBJ2-5; no clear D. The germline V and J ends were trimmed by 4 bases and 3 bases, with 10 bases remaining between them. The CDR3 covers 13 residues. Germline V lookup: CDR1 SGHRS, CDR2 YFSETQ. The full variable domain, in which reference TRBV5-1 and TRBJ2-5 provide the parts outside the CDR3, is KAGVTQTPRYLIKTRGQQVTLSCSPISGHRSVSWYQQTPGQGLQFLFEYFSETQRNKGNFPGRFSGRQFSNSRSEMNVSTLELGDSALYLCASSLDREETQYFGPGTRLLVL.

This sequence joins TRBV30 and TRBJ1-3; D is uncertain. V lost 3 bases and J lost 2, with 11 bases in between. The CDR3 has 14 residues. CDR1 GTSNPN and CDR2 SVGIG come from the germline V gene (reference sequence). CDR3 sequence: CAWSRPGTGNTIYF. The DNA of the CDR3 is TGTGCCTGGAGCCGACCCGGGACTGGAAACACCATATATTTT.

This chain links TRBV18 with TRBJ1-1, with D perhaps TRBD1 (6 bases). The CDR3 covers 15 residues. The V end was cut by 3 bases, the J end by 8 bases, with 19 bases between. Germline V lookup: CDR1 KGHSH, CDR2 LQKENI. CDR3 sequence: CASSPSPIDRSEAFF. The DNA of the CDR3 is TGTGCCAGCTCACCTTCCCCGATCGACAGGTCCGAAGCTTTCTTT. Complete variable domain (other parts from reference TRBV18 and TRBJ1-1): NAGVMQNPRHLVRRRGQEARLRCSPMKGHSHVYWYRQLPEEGLKFMVYLQKENIIDESGMPKERFSAEFPKEGPSILRIQQVVRGDSAAYFCASSPSPIDRSEAFFGQGTRLTVV.

The chain links TRBV28 to TRBJ2-1; 7 bases align to TRBD2. With 5 bases clipped from V and 4 bases from J, the junction kept 8 bases outside the gene matches. CDR1 and CDR2 from the germline V gene are MDHEN and SYDVKM. The CDR3 loop spans 15 amino acids. CDR3 sequence reads: CASSTAEGGYNEQFF. Here the CDR3 DNA reads TGTGCCAGCAGTACCGCGGAGGGAGGGTACAATGAGCAGTTCTTC. The full variable domain, with the rest looked up from reference TRBV28 and TRBJ2-1, is DVKVTQSSRYLVKRTGEKVFLECVQDMDHENMFWYRQDPGLGLRLIYFSYDVKMKEKGDIPEGYSVSREKKERFSLILESASTNQTSMYLCASSTAEGGYNEQFFGPGTRLTVL.

This rearrangement joins TRBV7-6 to TRBJ2-3, with 15 bases identical to TRBD2. The CDR3 is made up of 19 amino acids. V was pared by 2 bases and J by 0 bases, with 6 bases of the junction left unmatched. Germline V gene sequence: CDR1 SGHVS, CDR2 FNYEAQ. The chain's CDR3 is CASSLPRTSGRVSTDTQYF. The CDR3 bases are TGTGCCAGCAGCTTACCGAGGACTAGCGGGAGGGTTAGCACAGATACGCAGTATTTT.

The chain links TRBV19 to TRBJ2-3; 11 bases match TRBD2. The CDR3 contains 15 residues. Germline V gene data show CDR1 as LNHDA and CDR2 as SQIVND (reference sequence). J was trimmed by 5 bases and V by 3 bases; bases with no gene match: 4. DNA for the CDR3: TGTGCCAGTAGTATCTTAGGACTAGCGGGAGATACGCAGTATTTT. It encodes CASSILGLAGDTQYF.

This rearrangement joins TRBV7-9 to TRBJ2-1, with 7 bases matching TRBD2. This CDR3 contains 18 residues. The ends lost 2 bases at V and 3 bases at J; junction bases unmatched: 13. In germline, CDR1 is SEHNR, CDR2 FQNEAQ (reference sequence). CDR3 sequence (DNA): TGTGCCAGCAGCTTATTCACCACCGCTAGCGGAAACTACAATGAGCAGTTCTTC. Its protein is CASSLFTTASGNYNEQFF. The whole variable domain, remainder taken from reference TRBV7-9 and TRBJ2-1, is DTGVSQNPRHKITKRGQNVTFRCDPISEHNRLYWYRQTLGQGPEFLTYFQNEAQLEKSRLLSDRFSAERPKGSFSTLEIQRTEQGDSAMYLCASSLFTTASGNYNEQFFGPGTRLTVL.

This clone is medium-sized by share. This rearrangement joins TRBV27 to TRBJ2-7; D not certain. The CDR3 spans 15 residues. V was trimmed by 3 bases and J by 5 bases, leaving 17 bases between them. The germline V gene encodes CDR1 MNHEY and CDR2 SMNVEV (reference sequence). The CDR3 DNA reads TGTGCCAGCAGTTTGTCCCACCCCTACTACGACGAGCAGTACTTC. It codes for CASSLSHPYYDEQYF.

The chain joins TRBV5-5 to TRBJ1-4, with D hard to call. The V gene's germline CDR1 is SGHKS and CDR2 YYEKEE (reference sequence). The V end was cut by 2 bases, the J end by 12 bases, with 11 bases between. CDR3 length: 12 amino acids. As DNA, the CDR3 is TGTGCCAGCAGCTTTTCCCAGATTGAACTGTTTTTT. Translation gives CASSFSQIELFF. Based on the CDR3 plus reference TRBV5-5 and TRBJ1-4, the full variable domain is DAGVTQSPTHLIKTRGQQVTLRCSPISGHKSVSWYQQVLGQGPQFIFQYYEKEERGRGNFPDRFSARQFPNYSSELNVNALLLGDSALYLCASSFSQIELFFGSGTQLSVL.

The gene calls are TRBV27 and TRBJ2-2; 7 bases fit TRBD2. Germline assignment: CDR1 MNHEY and CDR2 SMNVEV (reference sequence). V shed 3 bases and J 4 bases; nucleotides not matched to a gene: 8. The CDR3 has 16 residues. For the CDR3, the DNA is TGTGCCAGCAGTTTCGGTGGGGGGGATTTCACCGGGGAGCTGTTTTTT. Translation: CASSFGGGDFTGELFF.